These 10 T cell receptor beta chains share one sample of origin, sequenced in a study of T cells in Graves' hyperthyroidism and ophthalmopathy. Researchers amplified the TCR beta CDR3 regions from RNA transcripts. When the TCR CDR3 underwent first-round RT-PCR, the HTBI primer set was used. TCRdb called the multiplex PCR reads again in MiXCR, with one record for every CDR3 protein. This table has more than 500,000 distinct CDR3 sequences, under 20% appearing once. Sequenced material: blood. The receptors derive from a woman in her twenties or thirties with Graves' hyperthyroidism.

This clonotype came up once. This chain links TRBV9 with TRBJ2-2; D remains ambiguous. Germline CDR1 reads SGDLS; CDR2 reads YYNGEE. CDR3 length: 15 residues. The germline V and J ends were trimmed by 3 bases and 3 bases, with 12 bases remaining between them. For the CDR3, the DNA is TGTGCCAGCAGCGCGCCCCAATCATACACCGGGGAGCTGTTTTTT. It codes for CASSAPQSYTGELFF.

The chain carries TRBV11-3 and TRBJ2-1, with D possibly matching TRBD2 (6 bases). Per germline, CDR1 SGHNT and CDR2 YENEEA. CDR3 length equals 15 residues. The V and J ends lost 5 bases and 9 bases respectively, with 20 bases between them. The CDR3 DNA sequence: TGTGCCAGCAGCCCAAAGGGCCCACGGACTATTGAGCAGTTCTTC. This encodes CASSPKGPRTIEQFF.

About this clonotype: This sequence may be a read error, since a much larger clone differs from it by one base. For the CDR3, the DNA is TGTGCCAGCAGCCCTCTAGAGATTCAAGAGACCCAGTACTTC. Protein sequence: CASSPLEIQETQYF. The chain recombines TRBV11-2 with TRBJ2-5; D is undetermined. Trimming cost V 5 bases and J 2 bases, with 12 bases left between them. The CDR3 is 14 amino acids. The germline V gene has CDR1 SGHAT and CDR2 FQNNGV.

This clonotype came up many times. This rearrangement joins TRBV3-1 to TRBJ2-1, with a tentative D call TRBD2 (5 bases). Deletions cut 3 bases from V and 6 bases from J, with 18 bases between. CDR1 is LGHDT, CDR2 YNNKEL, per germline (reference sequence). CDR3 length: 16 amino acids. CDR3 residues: CASSHPSPGLINEQFF. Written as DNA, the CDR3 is TGTGCCAGCAGCCACCCCTCACCCGGACTCATCAATGAGCAGTTCTTC.

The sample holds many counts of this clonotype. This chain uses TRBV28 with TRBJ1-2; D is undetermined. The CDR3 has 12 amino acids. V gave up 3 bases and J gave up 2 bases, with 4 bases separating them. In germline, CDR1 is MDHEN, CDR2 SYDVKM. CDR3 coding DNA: TGTGCCAGCAGTTTGCTGAACTATGGCTACACCTTC. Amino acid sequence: CASSLLNYGYTF.

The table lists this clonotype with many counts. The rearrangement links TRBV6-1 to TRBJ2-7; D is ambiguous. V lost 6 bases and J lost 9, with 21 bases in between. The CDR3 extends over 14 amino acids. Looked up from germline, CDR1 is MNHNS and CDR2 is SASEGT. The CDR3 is CASSYQPQELSQYF. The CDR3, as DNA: TGTGCCAGCAGCTATCAGCCTCAGGAACTCTCGCAGTACTTC.

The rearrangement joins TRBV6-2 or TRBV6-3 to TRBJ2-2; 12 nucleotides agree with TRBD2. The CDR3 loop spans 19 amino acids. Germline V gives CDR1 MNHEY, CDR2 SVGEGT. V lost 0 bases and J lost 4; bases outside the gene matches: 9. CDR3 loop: CASSYSRASGRASTGELFF. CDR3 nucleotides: TGTGCCAGCAGTTACTCGAGGGCTAGCGGGAGGGCCAGCACCGGGGAGCTGTTTTTT.

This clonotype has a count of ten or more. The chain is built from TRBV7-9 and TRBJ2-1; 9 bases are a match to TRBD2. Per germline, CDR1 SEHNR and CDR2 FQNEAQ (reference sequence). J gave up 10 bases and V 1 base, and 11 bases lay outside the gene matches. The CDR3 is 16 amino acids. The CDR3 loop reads CASSLGSGSFSDEQFF. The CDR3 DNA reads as TGTGCCAGCAGCTTAGGTAGCGGGAGCTTTTCAGACGAGCAGTTCTTC.

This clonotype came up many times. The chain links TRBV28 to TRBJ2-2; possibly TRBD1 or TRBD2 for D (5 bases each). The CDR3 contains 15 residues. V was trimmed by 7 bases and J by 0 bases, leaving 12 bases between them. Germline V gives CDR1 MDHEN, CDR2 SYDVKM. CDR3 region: CASTSMGANTGELFF. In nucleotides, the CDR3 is TGTGCCAGCACCTCGATGGGGGCGAACACCGGGGAGCTGTTTTTT.

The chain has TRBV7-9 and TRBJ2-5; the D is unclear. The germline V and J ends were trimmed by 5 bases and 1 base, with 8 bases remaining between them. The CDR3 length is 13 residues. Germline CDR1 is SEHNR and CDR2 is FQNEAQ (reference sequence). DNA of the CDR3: TGTGCCAGCAGCATCGGAGTCCAAGAGACCCAGTACTTC. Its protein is CASSIGVQETQYF.